The sequence of this T cell receptor (beta chain) was determined in a study of immune evolution from preneoplasia to lung adenocarcinoma. Whole-study results and caveats: Normal lung had the highest top T cell clone frequencies.

There are 18 residues in the CDR3. CDR1 SGHNT and CDR2 YYREEE come from the germline V gene (reference sequence). V dropped 4 bases and J dropped 8; count of bases not matched to a gene: 17. This clone has only a few counts. Antigen specificity is unknown. TCRdb's copy holds only in-frame clones and misses some; the assay was immunoSEQ multiplex PCR. The data show about 2,400 clones, with 70% to 90% seen just once and 8% to 10% held by the top ten. The clonotype was recovered from a person aged 45 to 60 with lung adenocarcinoma. The chain uses TRBV5-4 and TRBJ2-1; 11 nucleotides match TRBD2. Sequencing input: FFPE normal lung tissue adjacent to the tumor. The CDR3 is CASSQGVGLAGGTDEQFF. The CDR3 coding sequence is TGTGCCAGCAGCCAAGGAGTAGGGCTAGCGGGAGGAACCGATGAGCAGTTCTTC.